The present T cell receptor beta chain was sequenced within a study of blood T cell repertoires in COVID-19. Overall study: From the United States, Italy and Spain came samples of acute and convalescent COVID-19. T cells, B-cell-depleted T cells, or PBMCs provided the cDNA or gDNA that served as material.

This CDR3 spans 15 amino acids. Germline CDR1 reads SGHNT; CDR2 reads YYREEE (reference sequence). V lost 4 bases and J lost 3; bases outside the gene matches: 6. Seattle enrolled patients during active infection and tracked them longitudinally. Sequencing used immunoSEQ multiplex PCR; TCRdb keeps in-frame clones, though not all of them. The data contain approximately 300,000 clones, about nine tenths of them singletons. The sample was peripheral blood. The chain recombines TRBV5-4 with TRBJ2-1; 8 nucleotides match TRBD1. The receptor's source is a woman in her 30s with COVID-19, enrolled during active disease. The CDR3 loop is CASSNMGTGYNEQFF. The CDR3 region has the DNA TGTGCCAGCAGCAATATGGGGACAGGCTACAATGAGCAGTTCTTC.